The 16 T cell receptor beta chains reported below all come from one sample, sequenced in a study of PD-1 blockade in classical Hodgkin lymphoma. Noted time point: cycle 4 day 1 (C4D1), after 5 to 7 weeks of nivolumab. Brentuximab vedotin exposure varied among the patients, all of whom had relapsed after autologous stem cell transplantation. Assay: immunoSEQ multiplex PCR; the TCRdb copy retains only in-frame clones and omits some. Seen here are some 18,000 clones, about 77% observed once, and the top ten hold 20% to 25%. The sequencing used peripheral blood mononuclear cells (PBMCs), collected before the fourth cycle of nivolumab. These receptors were obtained from a human donor with classical Hodgkin lymphoma.

This chain joins TRBV27 and TRBJ2-7; D not resolved. This CDR3 is 13 amino acids long. CDR1 is MNHEY and CDR2 is SMNVEV in the germline V gene (reference sequence). The V end lost 0 bases, the J end lost 3 bases, and 6 bases lay between the germline ends. The CDR3: CASSLSIFYEQYF. The DNA of the CDR3 is TGTGCCAGCAGTTTATCGATATTCTACGAGCAGTACTTC.

This clone was seen more than once but under ten times. The rearrangement joins TRBV5-6 to TRBJ1-4; unclear D gene. Trimming cost V 4 bases and J 6 bases, with 16 bases left between them. This CDR3 is 15 amino acids long. CDR1 and CDR2 (germline): SGHDT, YYEEEE. The DNA for the CDR3 is TGTGCCAGCAGCCCTCTTGTGGCGAGGGATGAAAAACTGTTTTTT. This translates into CASSPLVARDEKLFF.

This sequence joins TRBV30 and TRBJ1-2; 9 bases agree with TRBD1. V lost 4 bases to trimming and J lost 5 bases; unmatched junction nucleotides: 2. This CDR3 region has 12 residues. CDR1 is GTSNPN, CDR2 SVGIG, per germline (reference sequence). CDR3 in DNA: TGTGCCTGGACACAGGGGGCGTATGGCTACACCTTC. This encodes CAWTQGAYGYTF.

The chain joins TRBV28 to TRBJ2-7; D uncertain. This CDR3 has 10 amino acids. CDR1 is MDHEN and CDR2 is SYDVKM in the germline V gene. Between the trimmed V and J ends, which lost 4 bases and 5 bases, there was a span of 3 bases. CDR3 sequence: CASSSNEQYF. The CDR3 region has the DNA TGTGCCAGCAGTTCCAACGAGCAGTACTTC. Full variable domain (outside the CDR3, taken from reference TRBV28 and TRBJ2-7): DVKVTQSSRYLVKRTGEKVFLECVQDMDHENMFWYRQDPGLGLRLIYFSYDVKMKEKGDIPEGYSVSREKKERFSLILESASTNQTSMYLCASSSNEQYFGPGTRLTVT.

J is TRBJ1-3 and V is TRBV28, with a possible D match to TRBD1 (6 bases). This CDR3 has 15 residues. The germline V gene encodes CDR1 MDHEN and CDR2 SYDVKM. Trimming cost V 6 bases and J 0 bases, with 12 bases left between them. CDR3 coding DNA: TGTGCCAGCAGATCAAGGGGGACCTCTGGAAACACCATATATTTT. Amino acid sequence: CASRSRGTSGNTIYF. The full variable domain, completed using reference TRBV28 and TRBJ1-3, is DVKVTQSSRYLVKRTGEKVFLECVQDMDHENMFWYRQDPGLGLRLIYFSYDVKMKEKGDIPEGYSVSREKKERFSLILESASTNQTSMYLCASRSRGTSGNTIYFGEGSWLTVV.

The CDR3 here is CASSQGGSGTSNTGELFF. The CDR3 coding sequence is TGTGCCAGCAGCCAGGGTGGGTCAGGGACATCGAACACCGGGGAGCTGTTTTTT. The V and J genes are TRBV7-9 and TRBJ2-2; tentative D call: TRBD1 (6 bases). V was cut by 5 bases and J by 0 bases, with 19 bases left in between. The CDR3 has 18 amino acids. The germline V gene has CDR1 SEHNR and CDR2 FQNEAQ (reference sequence).

The chain uses TRBV27 and TRBJ1-1; D uncertain. CDR1 is MNHEY and CDR2 is SMNVEV in the germline V gene (reference sequence). The CDR3 extends over 14 amino acids. V shed 0 bases and J shed 9 bases, with 14 bases lying between them. In DNA, the CDR3 is TGTGCCAGCAGTTTATCCCCTCGGGGTTTTAAAGCTTTCTTT. This gives the protein CASSLSPRGFKAFF.

The V call is TRBV7-2, the J call TRBJ2-7; tentatively, D is TRBD2 (6 bases). Germline assignment: CDR1 SGHTA and CDR2 FQGNSA. This CDR3 comprises 15 residues. Trimming stripped 3 bases from V and 0 bases from J, with 12 bases between. The CDR3 region is CASSFSGLRSYEQYV. In DNA form, the CDR3 reads TGTGCCAGCAGCTTTAGCGGACTACGCTCCTACGAGCAGTACGTC.

This clone was counted a few times. The chain recombines TRBV19 with TRBJ1-4; D unclear. The CDR3 consists of 15 residues. Looked up from germline, CDR1 is LNHDA and CDR2 is SQIVND (reference sequence). V was clipped by 3 bases and J by 0 bases, with 8 bases between them. The CDR3 loop reads CASSMRWPTNEKLFF. The CDR3 DNA reads TGTGCCAGTAGTATGCGTTGGCCAACTAATGAAAAACTGTTTTTT.

The V and J genes are TRBV7-9 and TRBJ2-3; TRBD1 might be the D (6 bases). V was pared by 5 bases and J by 0 bases, with 15 bases between. This CDR3 region has 16 residues. In germline, CDR1 is SEHNR, CDR2 FQNEAQ (reference sequence). The CDR3 sequence is CASSTGTSASTDTQYF. The CDR3 DNA sequence: TGTGCCAGCAGCACCGGGACAAGCGCAAGCACAGATACGCAGTATTTT.

The V and J genes are TRBV5-1 and TRBJ1-1; D possibly corresponds to TRBD1 (6 bases). With 2 bases removed from V and 0 bases from J, the gap between germline ends came to 14 bases. Germline CDR1 is SGHRS and CDR2 is YFSETQ. The CDR3 runs 16 residues. The CDR3 is CASSLTGRGMNTEAFF. CDR3 in DNA: TGCGCCAGCAGCTTAACAGGGAGGGGAATGAACACTGAAGCTTTCTTT.

The CDR3 here is CASTLDSSNQPQHF. CDR3 nucleotide sequence: TGTGCCAGCACCTTGGACAGCAGCAATCAGCCCCAGCATTTT. This sequence joins TRBV6-5 and TRBJ1-5; the D gene is possibly TRBD1 (6 bases). CDR1 is MNHEY and CDR2 is SVGAGI in the germline V gene. The CDR3 has 14 amino acids. V dropped 7 bases and J dropped 1 base, with 11 bases sitting between them.

V and J are TRBV4-2 and TRBJ2-2, with 14 bases fitting TRBD2. V lost 5 bases to trimming and J lost 2 bases; unmatched junction nucleotides: 7. Germline V CDR1 and CDR2: LGHNA, YNFKEQ. The CDR3 extends over 18 amino acids. The CDR3, as DNA: TGTGCCAGCAGCGGACGCGGGACTAGCGGGAGCAACACCGGGGAGCTGTTTTTT. It encodes CASSGRGTSGSNTGELFF.

This clone was recorded only once. This specimen includes other DNA sequences encoding the same CDR3. The rearrangement uses TRBV6-6 and TRBJ2-1, with D unresolved. The V gene lost 3 bases and the J gene lost 7 bases, with 4 bases spanning the gap. The CDR3 spans 11 residues. CDR1 is MNHNY, CDR2 SVGAGI, per germline (reference sequence). CDR3 sequence (DNA): TGTGCCAGCAGTTATGGGAATGAGCAGTTCTTC. Translating gives CASSYGNEQFF.

The rearrangement links TRBV5-4 to TRBJ2-5; the D gene is possibly TRBD2 (6 bases). V lost 4 bases, J lost 4 bases, and 17 bases lay in between. The CDR3 totals 15 residues. Germline CDR1 is SGHNT and CDR2 is YYREEE (reference sequence). The CDR3 is CASSPEGPRRETQYF. CDR3 bases: TGTGCCAGCAGCCCGGAGGGACCCAGGCGAGAGACCCAGTACTTC.

This chain uses TRBV11-2 with TRBJ1-1; 8 nucleotides line up with TRBD1. Germline V CDR1 and CDR2: SGHAT, FQNNGV. V trimming: 5 bases; J trimming: 6 bases; junction bases outside the gene matches: 17. This CDR3 has 17 amino acids. CDR3: CASSQDTPTGADAEAFF. Written as DNA, the CDR3 is TGTGCCAGCAGCCAAGATACCCCGACAGGGGCCGACGCTGAAGCTTTCTTT.